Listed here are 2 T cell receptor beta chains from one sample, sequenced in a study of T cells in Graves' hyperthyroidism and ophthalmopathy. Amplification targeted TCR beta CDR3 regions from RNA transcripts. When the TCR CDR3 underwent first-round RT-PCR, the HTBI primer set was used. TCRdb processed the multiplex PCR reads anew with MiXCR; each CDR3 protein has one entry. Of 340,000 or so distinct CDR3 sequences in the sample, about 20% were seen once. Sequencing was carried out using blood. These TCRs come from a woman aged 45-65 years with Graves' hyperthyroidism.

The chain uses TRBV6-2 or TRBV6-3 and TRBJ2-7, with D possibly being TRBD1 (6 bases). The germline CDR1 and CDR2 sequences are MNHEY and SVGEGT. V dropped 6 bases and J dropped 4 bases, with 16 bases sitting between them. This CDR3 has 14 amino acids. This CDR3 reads CASRTPTGYYEQYF. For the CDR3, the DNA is TGTGCCAGCAGGACCCCGACAGGTTATTACGAGCAGTACTTC.

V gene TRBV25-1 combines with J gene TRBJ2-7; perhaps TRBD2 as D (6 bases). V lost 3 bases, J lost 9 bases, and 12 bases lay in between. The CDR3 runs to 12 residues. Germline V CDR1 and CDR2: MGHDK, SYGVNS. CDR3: CASSEGWGGQYF. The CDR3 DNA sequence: TGTGCCAGCAGTGAGGGTTGGGGAGGGCAGTACTTC.